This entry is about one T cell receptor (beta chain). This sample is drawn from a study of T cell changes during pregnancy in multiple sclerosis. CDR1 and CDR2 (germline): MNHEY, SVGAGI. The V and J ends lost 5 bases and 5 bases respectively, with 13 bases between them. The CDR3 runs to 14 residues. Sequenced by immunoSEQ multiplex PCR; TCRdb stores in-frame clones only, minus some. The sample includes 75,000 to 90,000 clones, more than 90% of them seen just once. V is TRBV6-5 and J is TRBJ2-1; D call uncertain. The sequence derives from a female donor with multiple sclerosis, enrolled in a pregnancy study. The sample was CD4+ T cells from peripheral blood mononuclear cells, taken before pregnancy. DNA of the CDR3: TGTGCCAGCAGTCACGTCAACCTAGACAATGAGCAGTTCTTC. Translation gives CASSHVNLDNEQFF.